The T cell receptor beta chain described here comes from a study of cytomegalovirus exposure and HLA in healthy donors. Whole-study context: Within the Caucasian-associated ancestry cluster were around 81% of the roughly 400 genotyped donors.

PCR involved 60 Vbeta and 13 Jbeta primers. In the original processing: In a later analysis, approximately 80 million unique TCR beta chains included roughly 11 million shared by two or more donors. Repertoires were generated with immunoSEQ multiplex PCR, while TCRdb's copy carries only in-frame clones and drops some. That table supplies the V and J calls and clone size; D and trimming were determined from the DNA. Among about 150,000 clones listed, almost 80% were seen once. Study observations and caveats: A later analysis found TCR association rates differed by HLA locus, highest for DRB1 and lowest for HLA-C.

Comments on this clone: What it recognizes is unknown.

The clonotype originates from a woman in her thirties in good health and CMV-seronegative. The source material was PBMCs.

CDR3 sequence: CASSSGQGQETQYF. As DNA, the CDR3 is TGTGCCAGCAGCTCGGGACAGGGCCAAGAGACCCAGTACTTC. The rearrangement joins TRBV11-3 to TRBJ2-5, with TRBD1 matching 9 bases. The CDR3 loop spans 14 amino acids. V gave up 4 bases and J gave up 1 base; unmatched junction bases: 1. Germline-derived CDR1 and CDR2 are SGHNT and YENEEA. Complete variable domain (other parts from reference TRBV11-3 and TRBJ2-5): EAGVVQSPRYKIIEKKQPVAFWCNPISGHNTLYWYLQNLGQGPELLIRYENEEAVDDSQLPKDRFSAERLKGVDSTLKIQPAELGDSAVYLCASSSGQGQETQYFGPGTRLLVL.